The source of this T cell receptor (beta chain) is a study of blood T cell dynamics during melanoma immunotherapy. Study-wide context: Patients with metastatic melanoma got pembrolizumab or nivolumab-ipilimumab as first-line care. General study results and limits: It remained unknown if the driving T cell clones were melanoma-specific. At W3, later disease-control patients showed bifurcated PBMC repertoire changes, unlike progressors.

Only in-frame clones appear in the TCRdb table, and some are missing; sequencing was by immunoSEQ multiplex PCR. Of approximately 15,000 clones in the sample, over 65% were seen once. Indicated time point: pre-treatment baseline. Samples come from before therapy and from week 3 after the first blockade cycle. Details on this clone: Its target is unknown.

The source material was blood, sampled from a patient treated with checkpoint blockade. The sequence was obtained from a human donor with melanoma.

The DNA of the CDR3 is TGTGCCAGCAGTTGGAGGGGCCGGGGGACCCAGTACTTC. Its protein is CASSWRGRGTQYF. V gene TRBV6-6 combines with J gene TRBJ2-5; a possible D gene is TRBD2 (6 bases). This CDR3 spans 13 amino acids. Germline CDR1 reads MNHNY; CDR2 reads SVGAGI (reference sequence). V lost 4 bases and J lost 7, with 13 bases in between.